This TCR beta chain originates from a study of regulatory T cells in long-lasting Graves disease. Study-level information: Freshly diagnosed Graves' patients had used antithyroid drugs for under 3 months.

The study's findings and limits: When disease was persistent, TRBV28, TRBJ1-2 and TRBJ2-5 were the favored segments.

iRepertoire HTBI primers and Arm-PCR of CDR3 regions built TCR beta libraries. TCRdb redid the calling of the multiplex PCR reads with MiXCR, one entry per CDR3 protein. The sample comprises 350,000 to 450,000 distinct CDR3 sequences, 15% of which are singletons, and 7.8% rests with the top ten. This clonotype was counted many times. What it binds is unknown. V was pared by 2 bases and J by 5 bases, with 10 bases of the junction left unmatched. Germline CDR1 reads GTSNPN; CDR2 reads SVGIG (reference sequence). The CDR3 has 16 amino acids. Described time point: newly diagnosed GD, antithyroid drugs for less than 3 months. RNA from PBMCs was the source of the TCR library. A further study also used this sample, focusing on T cells in Graves' hyperthyroidism and ophthalmopathy. That report adds: During a first-round RT-PCR of the TCR CDR3, the HTBI primer set was used. Most thyroid clonotypes expanded above 0.001 appeared in blood too.

This receptor was obtained from a woman aged 40 to 50 with Graves disease. The source was peripheral blood mononuclear cells (PBMCs), collected at new diagnosis, from a patient treated with antithyroid drugs. The V call is TRBV30, the J call TRBJ1-4, with 8 bases lining up with TRBD1. The CDR3 nucleotides read TGTGCCTGGAGTACCTCGACAGGGGTCATGAATGAAAAACTGTTTTTT. Residues: CAWSTSTGVMNEKLFF.